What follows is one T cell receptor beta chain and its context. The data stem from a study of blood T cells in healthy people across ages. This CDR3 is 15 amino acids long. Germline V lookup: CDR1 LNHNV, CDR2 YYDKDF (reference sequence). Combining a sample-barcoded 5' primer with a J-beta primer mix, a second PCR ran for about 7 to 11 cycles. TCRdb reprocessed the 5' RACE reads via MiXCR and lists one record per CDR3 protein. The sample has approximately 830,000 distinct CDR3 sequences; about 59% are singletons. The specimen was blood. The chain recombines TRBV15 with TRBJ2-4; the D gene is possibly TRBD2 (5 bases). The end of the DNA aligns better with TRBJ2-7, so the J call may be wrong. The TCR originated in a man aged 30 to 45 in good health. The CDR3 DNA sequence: TGTGCCACCAGCAGAACTAGTTCTGGTTTCGGCGAGCAGTACTTC. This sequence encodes CATSRTSSGFGEQYF.